This is a list of T cell receptor beta chains from one sample in a study of blood T cell repertoires in COVID-19. Assay: immunoSEQ multiplex PCR; the TCRdb copy retains only in-frame clones and omits some. The sample lists some 300,000 clones; 88% were seen once. Sequencing input: PBMCs or T cells enriched from blood (not recorded which). These receptors originate from a woman aged 30 to 39 who had recovered from COVID-19. The CDR3 runs from the conserved cysteine through the conserved F or W. The D gene is left open where the match is weak.

j_call v_call d_call cdr3_aa
TRBJ2-7 TRBV7-2 TRBD1 CASSLEGQGAREQYF
TRBJ2-3 TRBV11-2 - CASSAGGDTQYF
TRBJ1-2 TRBV18 - CASSDRTKDGYTF
TRBJ1-4 TRBV14 - CASSPRVTNEKLFF
TRBJ2-7 TRBV7-9 - CASSTDGLPHEQYF
TRBJ2-7 TRBV6-5 TRBD2 CASSTTSSGQYF
TRBJ1-2 TRBV6-5 TRBD1 CASRRQGPRSYGYTF
TRBJ1-6 TRBV9 - CASSTTLGGSPLHF
TRBJ2-3 TRBV6-5 TRBD2 CASSPLAAVDTQYF
TRBJ1-1 TRBV25-1 - CASSAGGTEAFF
TRBJ2-5 TRBV5-4 - CASSLGGGETQYF
TRBJ1-2 TRBV7-7 TRBD1 CASSYRDRGASWAYGYTF
TRBJ2-5 TRBV5-6 TRBD2 CASSLAGVRETQYF
TRBJ2-3 TRBV7-3 TRBD2 CASSPSALAVTDTQYF
TRBJ1-1 TRBV18 - CATSRELNTEAFF
TRBJ2-1 TRBV28 TRBD2 CASSSMRLAGGHEQFF
TRBJ2-1 TRBV9 - CASSPQAGPQYNEQFF
TRBJ1-1 TRBV30 - CAWIIQRALQGTEAFF
TRBJ2-7 TRBV5-5 TRBD1 CASSSVGQGAHEQYF
TRBJ2-7 TRBV6-1 TRBD1 CASSESGGLGEQYF
TRBJ2-3 TRBV7-8 TRBD2 CASSLARVGRNRDTQYF
TRBJ1-1 TRBV30 - CAWSGQQGRAFF
TRBJ1-2 TRBV6-5 - CASSYRQIQANYGYTF
TRBJ2-1 TRBV27 TRBD1 CASSYRDRGGDEQFF
TRBJ1-1 TRBV9 - CASSAVNTEAFF
TRBJ1-2 TRBV6-1 - CASSEKPAATNYGYTF
TRBJ2-1 TRBV6-2/TRBV6-3 - CASSYVRGPGGPGVNEQFF
TRBJ1-2 TRBV25-1 TRBD1 CASSESGGVGYTF